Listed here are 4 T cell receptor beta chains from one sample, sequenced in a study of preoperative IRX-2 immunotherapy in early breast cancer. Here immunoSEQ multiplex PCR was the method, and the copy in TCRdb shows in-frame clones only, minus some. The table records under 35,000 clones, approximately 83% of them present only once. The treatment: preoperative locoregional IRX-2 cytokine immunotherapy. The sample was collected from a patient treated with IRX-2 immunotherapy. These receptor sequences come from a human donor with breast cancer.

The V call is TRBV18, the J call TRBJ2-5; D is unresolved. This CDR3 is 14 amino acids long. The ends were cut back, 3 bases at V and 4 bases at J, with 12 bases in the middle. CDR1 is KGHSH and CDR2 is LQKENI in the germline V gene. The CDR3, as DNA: TGTGCCAGCTCACCTCAAGTTCCGCGAGAGACCCAGTACTTC. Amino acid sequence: CASSPQVPRETQYF.

CDR3 DNA sequence: TGTGCCAGTAGAGAAGGAACAGCCGGGGGGTACGAGCAGTACTTC. Translation gives CASREGTAGGYEQYF. This chain links TRBV19 with TRBJ2-7, with 7 bases lining up with TRBD2. Looked up from germline, CDR1 is LNHDA and CDR2 is SQIVND (reference sequence). CDR3 length equals 15 residues. V shed 6 bases and J 4 bases; nucleotides not matched to a gene: 12.

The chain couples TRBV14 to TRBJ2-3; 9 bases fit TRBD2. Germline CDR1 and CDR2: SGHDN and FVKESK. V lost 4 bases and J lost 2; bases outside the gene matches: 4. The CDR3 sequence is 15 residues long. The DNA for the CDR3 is TGTGCCAGCAGCCGGGGACTAGCCCCCACAGATACGCAGTATTTT. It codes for CASSRGLAPTDTQYF.

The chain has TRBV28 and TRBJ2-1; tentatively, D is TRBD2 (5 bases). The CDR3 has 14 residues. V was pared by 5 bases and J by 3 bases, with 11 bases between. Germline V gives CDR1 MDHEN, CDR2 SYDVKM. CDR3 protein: CASSPGGSYNEQFF. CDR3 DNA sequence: TGTGCCAGCAGTCCCGGAGGCAGCTACAATGAGCAGTTCTTC.